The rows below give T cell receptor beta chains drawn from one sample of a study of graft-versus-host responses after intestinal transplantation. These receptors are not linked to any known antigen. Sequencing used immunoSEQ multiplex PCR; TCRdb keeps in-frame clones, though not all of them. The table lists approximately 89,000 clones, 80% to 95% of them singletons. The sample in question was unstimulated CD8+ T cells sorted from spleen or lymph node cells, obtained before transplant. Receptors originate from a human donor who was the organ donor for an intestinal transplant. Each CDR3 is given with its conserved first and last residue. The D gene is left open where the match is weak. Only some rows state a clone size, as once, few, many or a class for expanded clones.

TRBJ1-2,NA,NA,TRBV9,CASSSSRLGGYTF,TGTGCCAGCAGCTCCAGTAGGCTGGGCGGCTACACCTTC
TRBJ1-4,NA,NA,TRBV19,CASSIQGEKLFF,TGTGCCAGTAGTATCCAGGGTGAAAAACTGTTTTTT
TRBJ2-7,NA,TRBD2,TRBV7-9,CASSLVLGAREEQYF,TGTGCCAGCAGCTTAGTGCTAGGGGCGCGGGAGGAGCAGTACTTC
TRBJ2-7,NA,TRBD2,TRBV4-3,CASSQGGLAGEQYF,TGCGCCAGCAGCCAAGGGGGGCTAGCGGGCGAGCAGTACTTC
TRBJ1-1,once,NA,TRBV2,CASNLGEGQAFF,TGTGCCAGCAATCTTGGGGAGGGGCAAGCTTTCTTT
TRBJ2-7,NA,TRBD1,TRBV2,CASSRSGQGLYEQYF,TGTGCCAGCAGCAGATCGGGACAGGGACTCTACGAGCAGTACTTC
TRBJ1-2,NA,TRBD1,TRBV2,CASTRGADGYTF,TGTGCCAGCACCAGGGGGGCGGATGGCTACACCTTC
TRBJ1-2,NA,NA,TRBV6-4,CASSDGAGGYGYTF,TGTGCCAGCAGTGACGGGGCAGGCGGTTATGGCTACACCTTC
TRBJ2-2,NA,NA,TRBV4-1,CASNGGNWGEANTGELFF,TGCGCCAGCAACGGGGGAAATTGGGGGGAAGCGAACACCGGGGAGCTGTTTTTT
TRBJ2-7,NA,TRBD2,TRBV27,CASSLGLAGAYEQYF,TGTGCCAGCAGTTTAGGACTAGCGGGGGCCTACGAGCAGTACTTC
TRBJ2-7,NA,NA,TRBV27,CASSKSLPGTYEQYF,TGTGCCAGCAGTAAATCCCTCCCAGGGACCTACGAGCAGTACTTC
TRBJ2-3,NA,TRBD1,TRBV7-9,CAYAGQGLGDTQYF,TGTGCGTATGCGGGACAGGGTCTTGGGGATACGCAGTATTTT
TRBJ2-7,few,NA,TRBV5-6,CASSLVRGYEQYF,TGTGCCAGCAGCTTGGTTCGGGGTTACGAGCAGTACTTC
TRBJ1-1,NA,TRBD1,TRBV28,CASSDRENTEAFF,TGTGCCAGCAGTGACAGGGAGAACACTGAAGCTTTCTTT
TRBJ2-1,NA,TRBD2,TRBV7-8,CASSLVWTSGSNEQFF,TGTGCCAGCAGCTTAGTCTGGACTAGCGGGAGCAATGAGCAGTTCTTC
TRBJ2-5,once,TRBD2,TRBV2,CASQTSSGTLRGETQYF,TGTGCCAGCCAGACATCTAGCGGGACCCTCAGGGGAGAGACCCAGTACTTC
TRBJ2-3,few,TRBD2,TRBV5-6,CASSDTGLVDDTQYF,TGTGCCAGCAGCGACACGGGACTAGTTGATGATACGCAGTATTTT
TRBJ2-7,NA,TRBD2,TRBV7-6,CASSYGRGISYEQYF,TGTGCCAGCAGCTACGGGAGGGGGATCTCCTACGAGCAGTACTTC
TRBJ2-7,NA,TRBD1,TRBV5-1,CASSTRDRDGEQYF,TGCGCCAGCAGCACCCGGGACAGGGATGGCGAGCAGTACTTC
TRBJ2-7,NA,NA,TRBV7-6,CASSLDGGGYEQYF,TGTGCCAGCAGCTTAGACGGCGGTGGCTACGAGCAGTACTTC
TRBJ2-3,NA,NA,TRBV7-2,CASSLAPPPATTQYF,TGTGCCAGCAGCTTAGCCCCACCCCCAGCGACTACGCAGTATTTT
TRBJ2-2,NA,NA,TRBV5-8,CASRDQGEDTGELFF,TGTGCCAGCAGGGACCAGGGGGAGGACACCGGGGAGCTGTTTTTT
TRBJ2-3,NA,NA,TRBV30,CAWSVGAGASTDTQYF,TGTGCCTGGAGTGTAGGGGCGGGGGCCAGCACAGATACGCAGTATTTT
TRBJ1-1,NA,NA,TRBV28,CASSYEGATEAFF,TGTGCCAGCAGTTATGAGGGAGCCACTGAAGCTTTCTTT
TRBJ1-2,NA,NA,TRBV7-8,CASSIGQIGYTF,TGTGCCAGCAGCATAGGACAAATCGGCTACACCTTC
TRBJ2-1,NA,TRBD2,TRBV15,CATSRDPRREREQFF,TGTGCCACCAGCAGAGACCCCCGGCGGGAGCGTGAGCAGTTCTTC
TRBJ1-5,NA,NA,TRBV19,CASSNEYVTGGDQPQHF,TGTGCCAGTAGTAACGAATATGTAACAGGAGGGGATCAGCCCCAGCATTTT
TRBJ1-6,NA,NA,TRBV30,CAWSPGSGNSPLHF,TGTGCCTGGAGTCCAGGCTCGGGGAATTCACCCCTCCACTTT
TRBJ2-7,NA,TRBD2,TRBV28,CASSLGLEPREQYF,TGTGCCAGCAGCCTGGGACTAGAGCCCCGCGAGCAGTACTTC